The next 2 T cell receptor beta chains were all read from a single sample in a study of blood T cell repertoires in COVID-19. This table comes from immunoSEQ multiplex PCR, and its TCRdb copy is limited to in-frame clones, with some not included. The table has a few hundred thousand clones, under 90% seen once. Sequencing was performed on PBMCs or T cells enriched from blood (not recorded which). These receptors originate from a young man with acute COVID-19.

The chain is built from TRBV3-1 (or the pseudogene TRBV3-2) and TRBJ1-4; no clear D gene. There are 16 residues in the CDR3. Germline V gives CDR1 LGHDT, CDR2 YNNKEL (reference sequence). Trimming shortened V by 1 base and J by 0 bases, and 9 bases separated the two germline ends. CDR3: CASSQGGIATNEKLFF. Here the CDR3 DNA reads TGTGCCAGCAGCCAAGGAGGTATAGCAACTAATGAAAAACTGTTTTTT.

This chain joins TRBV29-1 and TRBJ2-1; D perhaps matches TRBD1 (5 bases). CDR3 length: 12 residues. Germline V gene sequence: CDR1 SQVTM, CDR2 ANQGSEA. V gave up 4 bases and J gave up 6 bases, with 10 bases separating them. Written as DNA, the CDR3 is TGCAGCGTTGGGAAGGGGTTCAATGAGCAGTTCTTC. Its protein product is CSVGKGFNEQFF.